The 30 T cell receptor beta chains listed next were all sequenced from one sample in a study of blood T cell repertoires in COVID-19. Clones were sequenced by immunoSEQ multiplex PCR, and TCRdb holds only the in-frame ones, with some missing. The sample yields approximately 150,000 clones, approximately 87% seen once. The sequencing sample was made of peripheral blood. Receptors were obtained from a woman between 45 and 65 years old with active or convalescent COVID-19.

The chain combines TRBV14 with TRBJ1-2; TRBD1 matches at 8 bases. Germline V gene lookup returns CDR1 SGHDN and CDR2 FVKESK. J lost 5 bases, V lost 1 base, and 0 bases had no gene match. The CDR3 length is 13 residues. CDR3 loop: CASSQGQGYGYTF. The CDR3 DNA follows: TGTGCCAGCAGCCAAGGACAGGGGTATGGCTACACCTTC.

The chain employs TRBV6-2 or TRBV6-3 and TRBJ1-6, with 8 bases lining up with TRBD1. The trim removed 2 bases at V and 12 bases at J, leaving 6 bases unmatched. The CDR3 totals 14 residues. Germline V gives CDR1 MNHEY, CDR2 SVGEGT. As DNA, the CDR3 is TGTGCCAGCAGTTACGGGCAGGGGGCTGGACCCCTCCACTTT. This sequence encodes CASSYGQGAGPLHF.

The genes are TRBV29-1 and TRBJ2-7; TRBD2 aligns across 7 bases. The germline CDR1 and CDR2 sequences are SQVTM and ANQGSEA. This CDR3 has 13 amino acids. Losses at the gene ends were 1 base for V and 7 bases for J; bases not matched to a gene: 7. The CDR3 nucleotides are TGCAGCGTTGAAGGGGCCCCAGCGGGAGAGCAGTACTTC. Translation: CSVEGAPAGEQYF.

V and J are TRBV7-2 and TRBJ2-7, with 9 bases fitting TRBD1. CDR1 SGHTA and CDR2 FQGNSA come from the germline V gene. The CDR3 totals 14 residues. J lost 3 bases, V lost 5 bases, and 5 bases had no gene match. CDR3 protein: CASSVGTGNYEQYF. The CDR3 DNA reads TGTGCCAGCAGCGTCGGGACAGGGAACTACGAGCAGTACTTC.

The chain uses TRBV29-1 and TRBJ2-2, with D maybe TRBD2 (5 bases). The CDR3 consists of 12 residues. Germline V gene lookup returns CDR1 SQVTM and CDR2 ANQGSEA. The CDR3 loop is CTGRENTGELFF. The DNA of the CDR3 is TGCACCGGACGGGAAAACACCGGGGAGCTGTTTTTT.

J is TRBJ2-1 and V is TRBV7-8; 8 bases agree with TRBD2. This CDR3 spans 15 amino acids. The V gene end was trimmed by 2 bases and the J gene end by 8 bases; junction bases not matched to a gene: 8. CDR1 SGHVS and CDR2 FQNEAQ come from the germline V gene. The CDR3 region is CASSLSGGRYDEQFF. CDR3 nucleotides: TGTGCCAGCAGCTTAAGCGGCGGGAGGTACGATGAGCAGTTCTTC.

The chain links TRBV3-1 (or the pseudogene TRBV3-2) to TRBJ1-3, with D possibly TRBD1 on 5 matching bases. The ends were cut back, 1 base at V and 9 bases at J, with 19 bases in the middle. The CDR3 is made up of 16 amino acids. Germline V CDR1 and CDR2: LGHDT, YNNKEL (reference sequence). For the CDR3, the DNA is TGTGCCAGCAGCCAAGCATGGGACGCCGGCGGGGGCACCATATATTTT. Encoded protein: CASSQAWDAGGGTIYF.

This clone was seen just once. CDR3 in DNA: TGTGCCTGGGGGGCGGGCTATGGCTACACCTTC. It encodes CAWGAGYGYTF. This chain joins TRBV30 and TRBJ1-2; TRBD1 might be the D (5 bases). Per germline, CDR1 GTSNPN and CDR2 SVGIG (reference sequence). Trimming removed 5 bases from V and 4 bases from J, with 8 bases in between. This CDR3 spans 11 amino acids.

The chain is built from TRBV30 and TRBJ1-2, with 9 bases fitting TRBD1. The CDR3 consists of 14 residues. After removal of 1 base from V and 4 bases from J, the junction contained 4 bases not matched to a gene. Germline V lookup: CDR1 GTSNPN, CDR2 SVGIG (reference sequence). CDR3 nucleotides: TGTGCCTGGAGTGGGGACAGGGAAACCTATGGCTACACCTTC. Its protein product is CAWSGDRETYGYTF.

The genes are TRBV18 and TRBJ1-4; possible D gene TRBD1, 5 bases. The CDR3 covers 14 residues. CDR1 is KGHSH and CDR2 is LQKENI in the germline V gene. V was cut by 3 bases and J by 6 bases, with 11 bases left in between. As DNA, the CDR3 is TGTGCCAGCTCACCCAGCGGGACGCATGAAAAACTGTTTTTT. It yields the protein CASSPSGTHEKLFF.

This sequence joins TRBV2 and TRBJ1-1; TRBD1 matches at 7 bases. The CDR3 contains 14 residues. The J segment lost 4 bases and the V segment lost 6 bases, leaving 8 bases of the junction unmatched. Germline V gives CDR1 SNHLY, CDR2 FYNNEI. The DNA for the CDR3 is TGTGCCAGCAGCCCAGGGGGTGTGGGCACTGAAGCTTTCTTT. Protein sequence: CASSPGGVGTEAFF.

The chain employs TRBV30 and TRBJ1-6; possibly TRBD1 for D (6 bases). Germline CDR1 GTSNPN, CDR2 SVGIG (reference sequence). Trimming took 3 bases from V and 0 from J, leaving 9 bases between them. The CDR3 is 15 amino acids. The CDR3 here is CAWSTGSSYNSPLHF. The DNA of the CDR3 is TGTGCCTGGAGCACAGGGAGCTCCTATAATTCACCCCTCCACTTT. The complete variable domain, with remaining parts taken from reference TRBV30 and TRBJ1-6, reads SQTIHQWPATLVQPVGSPLSLECTVEGTSNPNLYWYRQAAGRGLQLLFYSVGIGQISSEVPQNLSASRPQDRQFILSSKKLLLSDSGFYLCAWSTGSSYNSPLHFGNGTRLTVT.

This chain's CDR3 is CSVQSSGNTIYF. For the CDR3, the DNA is TGCAGCGTACAGAGCTCTGGAAACACCATATATTTT. The rearrangement joins TRBV29-1 to TRBJ1-3; no firm D call. V lost 6 bases, J lost 0 bases, and 6 bases lay in between. The CDR3 is made up of 12 amino acids. CDR1 SQVTM and CDR2 ANQGSEA come from the germline V gene.

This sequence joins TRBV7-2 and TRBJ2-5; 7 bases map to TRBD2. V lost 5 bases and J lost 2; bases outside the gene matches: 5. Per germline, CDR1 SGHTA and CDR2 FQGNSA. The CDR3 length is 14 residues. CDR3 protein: CASSDRTRQETQYF. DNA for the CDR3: TGTGCCAGCAGCGATAGGACTAGACAAGAGACCCAGTACTTC.

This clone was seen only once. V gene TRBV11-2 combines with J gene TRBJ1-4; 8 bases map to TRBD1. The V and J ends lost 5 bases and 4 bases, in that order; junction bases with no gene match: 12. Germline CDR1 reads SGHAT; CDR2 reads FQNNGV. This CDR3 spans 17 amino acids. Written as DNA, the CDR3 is TGTGCCAGCAGCCCTGGACAGGGCGTCAATTTTAATGAAAAACTGTTTTTT. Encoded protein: CASSPGQGVNFNEKLFF.

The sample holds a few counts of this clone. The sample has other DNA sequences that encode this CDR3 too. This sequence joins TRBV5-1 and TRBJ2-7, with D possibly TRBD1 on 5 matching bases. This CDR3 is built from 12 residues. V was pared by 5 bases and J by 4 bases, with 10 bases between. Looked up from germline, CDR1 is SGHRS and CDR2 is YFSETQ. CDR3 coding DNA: TGCGCCAGCAGTTTAGACAGATACGAGCAGTACTTC. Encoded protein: CASSLDRYEQYF.

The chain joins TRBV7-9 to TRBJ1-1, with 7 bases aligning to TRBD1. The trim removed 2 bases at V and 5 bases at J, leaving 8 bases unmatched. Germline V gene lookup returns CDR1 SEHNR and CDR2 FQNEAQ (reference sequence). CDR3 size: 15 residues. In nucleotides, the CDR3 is TGTGCCAGCAGCTTAAAAGGGGGCGGATGGACTGAAGCTTTCTTT. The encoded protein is CASSLKGGGWTEAFF.

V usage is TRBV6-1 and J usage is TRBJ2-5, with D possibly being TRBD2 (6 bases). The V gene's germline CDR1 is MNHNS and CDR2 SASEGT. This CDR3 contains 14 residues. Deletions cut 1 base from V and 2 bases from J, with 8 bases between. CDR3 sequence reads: CASSEGTIQETQYF. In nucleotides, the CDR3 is TGTGCCAGCAGTGAAGGGACTATTCAAGAGACCCAGTACTTC.

The CDR3 here is CASSSEGLAGNIQYF. CDR3 bases: TGTGCCAGCAGCTCCGAGGGACTAGCGGGAAACATTCAGTACTTC. This chain connects TRBV9 to TRBJ2-4; TRBD2 matches at 12 bases. This CDR3 comprises 15 residues. The germline gives CDR1 SGDLS, CDR2 YYNGEE. Trimming cost V 4 bases and J 6 bases; bases outside gene matches: 5.

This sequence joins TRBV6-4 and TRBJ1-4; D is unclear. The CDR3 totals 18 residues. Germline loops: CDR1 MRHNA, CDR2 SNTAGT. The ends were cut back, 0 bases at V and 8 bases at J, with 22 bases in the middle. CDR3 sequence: CASSDSCSQIGRWEKLFF. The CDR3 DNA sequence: TGTGCCAGCAGTGACTCCTGCAGCCAAATAGGGAGGTGGGAAAAACTGTTTTTT.

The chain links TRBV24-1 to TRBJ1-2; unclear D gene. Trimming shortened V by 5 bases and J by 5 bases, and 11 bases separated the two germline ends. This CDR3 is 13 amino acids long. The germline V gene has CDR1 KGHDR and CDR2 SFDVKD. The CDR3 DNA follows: TGTGCCACCAGTGCTAGCAGGATGTATGGCTACACCTTC. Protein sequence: CATSASRMYGYTF.

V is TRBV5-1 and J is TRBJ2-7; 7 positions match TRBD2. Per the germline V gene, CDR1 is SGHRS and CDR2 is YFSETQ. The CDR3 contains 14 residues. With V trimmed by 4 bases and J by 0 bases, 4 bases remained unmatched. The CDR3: CASSHRDYSYEQYF. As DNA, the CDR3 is TGCGCCAGCAGCCACCGGGACTACTCCTACGAGCAGTACTTC.

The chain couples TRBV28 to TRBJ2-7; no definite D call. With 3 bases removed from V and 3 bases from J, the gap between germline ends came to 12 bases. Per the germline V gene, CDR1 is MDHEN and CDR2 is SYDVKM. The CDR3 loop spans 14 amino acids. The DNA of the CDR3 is TGTGCCAGCAGTTTTGGGCACCCCTTCTACGAGCAGTACTTC. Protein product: CASSFGHPFYEQYF.

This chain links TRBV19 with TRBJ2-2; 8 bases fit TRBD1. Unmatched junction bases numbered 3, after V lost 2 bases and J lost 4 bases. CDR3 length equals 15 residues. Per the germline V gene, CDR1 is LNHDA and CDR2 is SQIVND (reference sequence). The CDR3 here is CASSIQGAGTGELFF. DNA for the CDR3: TGTGCCAGTAGTATACAGGGGGCAGGCACCGGGGAGCTGTTTTTT. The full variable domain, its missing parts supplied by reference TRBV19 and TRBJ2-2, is DGGITQSPKYLFRKEGQNVTLSCEQNLNHDAMYWYRQDPGQGLRLIYYSQIVNDFQKGDIAEGYSVSREKKESFPLTVTSAQKNPTAFYLCASSIQGAGTGELFFGEGSRLTVL.

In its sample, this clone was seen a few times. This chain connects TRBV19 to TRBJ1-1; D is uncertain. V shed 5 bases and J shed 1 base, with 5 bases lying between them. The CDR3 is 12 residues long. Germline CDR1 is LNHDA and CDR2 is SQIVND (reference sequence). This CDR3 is CASSFRNTEAFF. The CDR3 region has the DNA TGTGCCAGTAGTTTCAGGAACACTGAAGCTTTCTTT.

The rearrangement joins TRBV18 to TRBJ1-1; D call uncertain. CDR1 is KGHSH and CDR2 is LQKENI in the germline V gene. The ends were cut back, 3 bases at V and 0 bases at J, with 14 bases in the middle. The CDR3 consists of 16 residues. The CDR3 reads CASSPPGTIMNTEAFF. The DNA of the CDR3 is TGTGCCAGCTCACCCCCGGGAACTATTATGAACACTGAAGCTTTCTTT.

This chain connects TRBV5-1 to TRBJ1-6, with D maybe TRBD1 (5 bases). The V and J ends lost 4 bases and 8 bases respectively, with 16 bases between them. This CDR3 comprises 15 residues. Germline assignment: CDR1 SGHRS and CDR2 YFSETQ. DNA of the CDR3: TGCGCCAGCAGCATATTGACAGCGAATGATTCACCCCTCCACTTT. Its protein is CASSILTANDSPLHF.

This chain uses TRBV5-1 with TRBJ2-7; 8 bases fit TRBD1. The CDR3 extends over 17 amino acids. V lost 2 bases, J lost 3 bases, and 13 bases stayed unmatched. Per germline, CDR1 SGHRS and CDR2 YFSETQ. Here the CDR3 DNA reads TGCGCCAGCAGCTTATCCTTTTCCGGGACAGGAGACTACGAGCAGTACTTC. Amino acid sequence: CASSLSFSGTGDYEQYF.

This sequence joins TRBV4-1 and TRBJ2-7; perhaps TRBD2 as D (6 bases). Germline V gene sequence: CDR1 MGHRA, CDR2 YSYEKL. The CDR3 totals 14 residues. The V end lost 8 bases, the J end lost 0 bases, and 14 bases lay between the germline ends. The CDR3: CASRGTVSSYEQYF. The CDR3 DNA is TGCGCCAGCCGGGGGACGGTTAGCTCCTACGAGCAGTACTTC.

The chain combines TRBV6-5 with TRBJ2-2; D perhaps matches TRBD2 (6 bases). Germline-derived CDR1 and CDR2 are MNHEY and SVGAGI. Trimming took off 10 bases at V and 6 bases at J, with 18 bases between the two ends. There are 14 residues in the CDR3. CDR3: CATSRGAWPGELFF. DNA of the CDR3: TGTGCCACCTCGCGGGGCGCGTGGCCCGGGGAGCTGTTTTTT.